The 13 T cell receptor beta chains given below trace back to one sample, sequenced in a study of blood T cell repertoires in COVID-19. Libraries were prepared by immunoSEQ multiplex PCR; TCRdb keeps only in-frame clonotypes and omits some of them. In the table there are 150,000 to 200,000 clones, roughly 81% of which are singletons. The sample consisted of peripheral blood. All receptors come from a woman older than 75 with COVID-19, enrolled during active disease.

Only a few counts were recorded for this clone. The V call is TRBV6-5, the J call TRBJ2-7, with 11 nucleotides matching TRBD2. Germline V gene sequence: CDR1 MNHEY, CDR2 SVGAGI. The CDR3 extends over 14 amino acids. The V and J ends lost 6 bases and 6 bases, in that order; junction bases with no gene match: 7. The chain's CDR3 is CASSKGLAGAEQYF. As DNA, the CDR3 is TGTGCCAGCAGCAAAGGACTAGCGGGTGCCGAGCAGTACTTC.

This sequence joins TRBV10-1 and TRBJ2-5; perhaps TRBD1 as D (5 bases). Germline V gives CDR1 WNHNN, CDR2 SYGVQD (reference sequence). This CDR3 has 12 amino acids. Deletions cut 4 bases from V and 4 bases from J, with 7 bases between. The CDR3 DNA sequence: TGCGCCAGCAGTGTAACAGGAGAGACCCAGTACTTC. This translates into CASSVTGETQYF.

This clone was counted between two and nine times. This sequence joins TRBV10-3 and TRBJ2-1; the D gene is possibly TRBD2 (6 bases). The CDR3 consists of 13 residues. The germline V gene has CDR1 ENHRY and CDR2 SYGVKD. V lost 1 base, J lost 6 bases, and 7 bases lay in between. The CDR3 is CAISELGGNEQFF. The CDR3 DNA is TGTGCCATCAGTGAGTTGGGGGGCAATGAGCAGTTCTTC.

This clone was detected a few times. V usage is TRBV2 and J usage is TRBJ2-3; D is perhaps TRBD2 (5 bases). Trimming took off 6 bases at V and 1 base at J, with 11 bases between the two ends. This CDR3 has 14 amino acids. Per the germline V gene, CDR1 is SNHLY and CDR2 is FYNNEI. The CDR3 spells CASSPEARTDTQYF. CDR3 coding DNA: TGTGCCAGCAGCCCGGAGGCCCGCACAGATACGCAGTATTTT.

This chain connects TRBV11-3 to TRBJ2-1; TRBD2 agrees at 10 bases. Germline V gene data show CDR1 as SGHNT and CDR2 as YENEEA. Trimming took 3 bases from V and 8 from J; bases not matched to a gene: 4. CDR3 length: 14 amino acids. CDR3 bases: TGTGCCAGCAGCTTCACTAGCGGGGCCGATGAGCAGTTCTTC. It specifies CASSFTSGADEQFF.

The CDR3 is CASSLALAPGELFF. For the CDR3, the DNA is TGTGCCAGCAGCTTGGCTCTAGCACCCGGGGAGCTGTTTTTT. The chain couples TRBV5-4 to TRBJ2-2; TRBD2 might be the D (5 bases). V lost 0 bases to trimming and J lost 6 bases, with 9 bases between them. CDR3 size: 14 residues. CDR1 is SGHNT, CDR2 YYREEE, per germline (reference sequence).

The J gene is TRBJ1-6, the V gene TRBV6-2 or TRBV6-3; TRBD1 matches 7 bases. The J segment lost 8 bases and the V segment lost 6 bases, leaving 7 bases of the junction unmatched. Germline lookup yields CDR1 MNHEY and CDR2 SVGEGT. The CDR3 extends over 14 amino acids. CDR3 sequence: CASSPGTAYSPLHF. CDR3 DNA: TGTGCCAGCAGCCCCGGGACAGCATATTCACCCCTCCACTTT.

This clone was counted ten times or more. The rearrangement joins TRBV6-5 to TRBJ1-3, with no clear D. Trimming cost V 6 bases and J 0 bases, with 12 bases left between them. The CDR3 runs 15 residues. CDR1 is MNHEY and CDR2 is SVGAGI in the germline V gene. CDR3 coding DNA: TGTGCCAGCAGCGCTATAGCGAGCTCTGGAAACACCATATATTTT. Protein sequence: CASSAIASSGNTIYF.

Comment on this clone: Other DNA sequences in this sample translate to the same CDR3. The V and J genes are TRBV2 and TRBJ2-7, with TRBD1 identical over 8 bases. From germline, CDR1 is SNHLY and CDR2 FYNNEI. The CDR3 is 13 residues long. The junction had 4 bases not matched to a gene; V was cut back by 2 bases and J by 7 bases. The CDR3 loop reads CASSEQGAGEQYF. The CDR3 region has the DNA TGTGCCAGCAGTGAACAGGGGGCAGGGGAGCAGTACTTC.

The chain joins TRBV5-1 to TRBJ1-2; 8 bases are a match to TRBD1. Unmatched junction bases numbered 6, after V lost 4 bases and J lost 7 bases. This CDR3 region has 13 residues. Germline CDR1 SGHRS, CDR2 YFSETQ. CDR3 coding DNA: TGCGCCAGCAGCCCGACAGGGGAAGGTGGCTACACCTTC. Protein: CASSPTGEGGYTF.

This rearrangement joins TRBV11-2 to TRBJ2-2; 7 bases match TRBD1. CDR1 and CDR2 from the germline V gene are SGHAT and FQNNGV. V lost 1 base to trimming and J lost 1 base; unmatched junction nucleotides: 6. The CDR3 has 17 residues. CDR3: CASSLVGQVMNTGELFF. The CDR3 DNA reads as TGTGCCAGCAGCTTAGTTGGACAGGTGATGAACACCGGGGAGCTGTTTTTT.

Only a few counts were recorded for this clone. This rearrangement joins TRBV19 to TRBJ2-2; D is ambiguous. Deletions cut 6 bases from V and 2 bases from J, with 10 bases between. This CDR3 has 14 amino acids. Germline V gives CDR1 LNHDA, CDR2 SQIVND (reference sequence). The CDR3 DNA is TGTGCCAGTAGCTCACTTAAAAACACCGGGGAGCTGTTTTTT. It encodes CASSSLKNTGELFF.

This clone was detected only a few times. The CDR3 nucleotides read TGTGCCAGTAGTTTACAGGGGGCGTCATCTGGGGCCAACGTCCTGACTTTC. This encodes CASSLQGASSGANVLTF. The chain employs TRBV19 and TRBJ2-6; 9 bases are shared with TRBD1. The CDR3 has 17 amino acids. V was clipped by 5 bases and J by 1 base; unmatched bases: 6. Germline lookup yields CDR1 LNHDA and CDR2 SQIVND (reference sequence).